This T cell receptor (beta chain) is drawn from a study of CD8 T cells in Susac syndrome (dated by TCRdb to the late 2010s). In terms of the full investigation: Among the Susac syndrome patients who were sequenced, clinically active disease was present in 5 or 6 and clinical remission was observed in fewer than 10. At blood withdrawal, Susac syndrome patients were either therapy-naive, taking corticosteroids (in some cases with IVIg as well), or taking IVIg alone. Repertoire sequencing was used to test whether CD8+ T cell activation and differentiation in Susac syndrome was antigen driven. Results and caveats for the whole study, not just this receptor: In patients with Susac syndrome, the CD4+ T cell repertoire showed no detectable clonal expansion. The number of individuals in the TCR sequencing and HLA analysis was acknowledged as relatively small.

V and J are truncated by 2 bases and 3 bases respectively, leaving an intervening sequence of 11 bases. From the cysteine up to the phenylalanine, the CDR3 has a length of 15 residues. The kept DNA is CDR3 alone, 45 bases in frame from the first base. CDR1 and CDR2 are drawn from the germline V gene: MDHEN, SYDVKM. Peripheral blood CD8+ and CD4+ T cells from healthy donors, Susac syndrome patients and multiple sclerosis patients were profiled by high-throughput TCR beta sequencing. Recently defined diagnostic criteria for definite or probable disease were met by the Susac syndrome patients. Bulk CD8+ and CD4+ T cells were purified by magnetic negative isolation, while CD8+ TEMRA cells were enriched using FACS. Blood was collected in EDTA tubes and processed within 24 hours, with PBMCs isolated through density gradient centrifugation. PBMCs intended for TCR sequencing were cryopreserved in liquid nitrogen and thawed later in a water bath at 37 degrees C. A purity of at least 90% was achieved for sorted or isolated CD4+, CD8+ and CD8+ TEMRA cells.

This clonotype was seen a single time. Its antigen specificity is not known. No base quality information exists; no much larger clone differs at one position. Evidence from a single read is weak. RNA was extracted with the RNeasy kit and roughly 0.5 to 1 ug was reverse transcribed using random hexamers. The immunoSEQ multiplex PCR assay, which covers 54 Vbeta and 13 Jbeta segments, was used to amplify TCR beta CDR3 regions. To correct PCR amplification bias, a synthetic template baseline was used for both primer optimization and computational correction. The original pipeline was this. Reads were annotated to V, D and J genes per IMGT and analyzed with immunoSEQ Analyzer, keeping only productive sequences. To calculate clonality, Shannon entropy was normalized by log2 of the number of productive unique sequences and then subtracted from one. For each patient and control, public and private clones were evaluated within the 100 most prevalent clones. A clone was defined as Susac-specific if it was absent from the healthy and MS cohorts, from some 980 published viral clones and from other ImmuneACCESS disease sequences. TCRdb cleaned the public reads at Q25 with fastp, built clones with MiXCR and kept in-frame beta chains. Entries that share a CDR3 protein sequence are merged under the most common genes and DNA. These V and J calls rely on TCRdb rather than the paper's analysis. The sample records roughly 250,000 distinct CDR3 sequences, approximately 95% of which are singletons. 0.095% to 0.12% of the sample is taken by the ten largest.

Recombination joined TRBV28 with TRBJ1-5, with the D segment identity uncertain. The sequence derives from a human donor with Susac syndrome. Sample: CD4+ T cells from PBMCs. Here is the DNA: TGTGCCAGCAGTTTAATATCACTGGCCAATCAGCCCCAGCATTTT. This yields the protein CASSLISLANQPQHF.